The 21 T cell receptor beta chains given below trace back to one sample, sequenced in a study of T-cell reconstitution after alpha-beta-depleted transplantation in children (dated by TCRdb to 2016 to 2017). The method was PCR. Sequencing relied on an Illumina HiSeq 2500. TCR library preparation used molecular barcoding, with unique molecular identifiers applied to normalize quantification of the TCRbeta repertoire. TCRdb ran its own pipeline on the public reads, namely fastp trimming at Q25 and MiXCR clone calling, and kept in-frame beta chains. CDR3 protein sequences are deduplicated, and each keeps its most common genes and DNA. The sample has hundreds of thousands of distinct CDR3 sequences on record, 9.9% of them singletons. About a tenth of the sample is held by the ten biggest clonotypes. The source was PBMCs from the stem cell graft donor, collected from the stem cell graft. Every receptor here comes from a human donor who donated a stem cell graft to a child with SCID.

The V and J genes are TRBV5-1 and TRBJ1-1; no definite D call. Deletions cut 4 bases from V and 4 bases from J, with 14 bases between. There are 14 residues in the CDR3. Germline assignment: CDR1 SGHRS and CDR2 YFSETQ. CDR3 nucleotides: TGCGCCAGCAGCATACAGCTGTGGTCCACTGAAGCTTTCTTT. Amino acids: CASSIQLWSTEAFF.

This clonotype was seen at least ten times. V usage is TRBV12-3 or TRBV12-4 and J usage is TRBJ1-2, with D possibly TRBD1 on 6 matching bases. V lost 6 bases and J lost 4, with 27 bases in between. The CDR3 length is 18 residues. CDR3 coding DNA: TGTGCCAGCAGACCGACCGAGGGGGGGCGCGGCGATGTCTATGGCTACACCTTC. Amino acid sequence: CASRPTEGGRGDVYGYTF.

This clonotype was seen a handful of times. CDR3: CASSLGISGANVLTF. CDR3 in DNA: TGTGCCAGCAGCTTAGGTATTTCTGGGGCCAACGTCCTGACTTTC. The J gene is TRBJ2-6, the V gene TRBV7-9; D remains unclear. V was trimmed by 1 base and J by 1 base, leaving 5 bases between them. The germline V gene has CDR1 SEHNR and CDR2 FQNEAQ (reference sequence). This CDR3 is 15 amino acids long.

There are many counts of this clonotype. The chain uses TRBV3-1 and TRBJ2-3; D unresolved. V was shortened by 2 bases and J by 2 bases, with 8 bases between the two germline ends. Germline V gene sequence: CDR1 LGHDT, CDR2 YNNKEL (reference sequence). This CDR3 comprises 14 residues. The CDR3 reads CASSQTGVTDTQYF. CDR3 nucleotide sequence: TGTGCCAGCAGCCAAACCGGAGTCACAGATACGCAGTATTTT.

This clonotype is medium-sized. CDR3 sequence reads: CASSLSSNEQFF. CDR3 bases: TGCGCCAGCAGCTTGTCAAGTAATGAGCAGTTCTTC. This chain uses TRBV5-1 with TRBJ2-1, with D unresolved. CDR3 length: 12 amino acids. With 1 base removed from V and 7 bases from J, the gap between germline ends came to 6 bases. Looked up from germline, CDR1 is SGHRS and CDR2 is YFSETQ.

The chain uses TRBV27 and TRBJ1-1, with D hard to call. Trimming took 0 bases from V and 1 from J, leaving 9 bases between them. Germline-derived CDR1 and CDR2 are MNHEY and SMNVEV (reference sequence). The CDR3 length is 15 residues. CDR3 DNA sequence: TGTGCCAGCAGTTTATCAGTTTGGGGGAACACTGAAGCTTTCTTT. It is translated as CASSLSVWGNTEAFF.

This clonotype turned up a few times. The rearrangement uses TRBV5-1 and TRBJ2-7, with 8 bases that match TRBD2. This CDR3 has 14 amino acids. Germline V gene sequence: CDR1 SGHRS, CDR2 YFSETQ. The ends lost 0 bases at V and 2 bases at J; junction bases unmatched: 1. In DNA, the CDR3 is TGCGCCAGCAGCTTGGGTAGCGGGACCTACGAGCAGTACTTC. It yields the protein CASSLGSGTYEQYF.

The V call is TRBV29-1, the J call TRBJ2-3; no definite D call. Trimming pared 7 bases from V and 2 bases from J, leaving 7 bases between. Per germline, CDR1 SQVTM and CDR2 ANQGSEA. The CDR3 has 11 residues. CDR3 sequence: CSADITDTQYF. DNA of the CDR3: TGCAGCGCCGACATCACAGATACGCAGTATTTT.

The chain links TRBV10-3 to TRBJ2-2, with TRBD1 matching 8 bases. Trimming took 6 bases from V and 0 from J; bases not matched to a gene: 3. CDR3 size: 15 residues. Germline V gives CDR1 ENHRY, CDR2 SYGVKD. The CDR3 DNA reads as TGTGCCATCAGCAGACAGGGGACGAACACCGGGGAGCTGTTTTTT. This sequence encodes CAISRQGTNTGELFF.

The chain is built from TRBV10-2 and TRBJ1-4; unclear D gene. Germline V gene lookup returns CDR1 WSHSY and CDR2 SAAADI. V was cut by 9 bases and J by 0 bases, with 11 bases left in between. The CDR3 extends over 14 amino acids. CDR3 region: CASAPGATNEKLFF. DNA of the CDR3: TGCGCCAGTGCCCCCGGGGCAACTAATGAAAAACTGTTTTTT.

Many counts were recorded for this clonotype. The rearrangement uses TRBV7-3 and TRBJ2-1; TRBD1 aligns across 8 bases. After removal of 4 bases from V and 4 bases from J, the junction contained 6 bases not matched to a gene. CDR1 SGHTA and CDR2 FQGTGA come from the germline V gene. The CDR3 extends over 15 amino acids. The chain's CDR3 is CASSSQGAGYNEQFF. Here the CDR3 DNA reads TGTGCCAGCAGCTCCCAGGGGGCGGGTTACAATGAGCAGTTCTTC.

This clonotype appeared a few times. The chain employs TRBV10-3 and TRBJ2-1; 12 bases match TRBD2. Germline V gene data show CDR1 as ENHRY and CDR2 as SYGVKD. Germline trimming cut 6 bases from V and 5 bases from J; bases unmatched to any gene: 2. The CDR3 runs 14 residues. CDR3 nucleotide sequence: TGTGCCATCAGGACTAGCGGGAGTAACAATGAGCAGTTCTTC. It encodes CAIRTSGSNNEQFF.

Concerning this clonotype itself: The germline gene is not matched at one end of the junction; a read error may be the cause. The rearrangement links TRBV5-5 to TRBJ2-2, with a tentative D call TRBD2 (5 bases). CDR3 length: 16 amino acids. CDR1 and CDR2 (germline): SGHKS, YYEKEE (reference sequence). CDR3 loop: CASGLGWTPNTGELFF. The CDR3, as DNA: TGTGCCAGCGGCTTGGGGTGGACTCCTAACACCGGGGAGCTGTTTTTT.

The rearrangement joins TRBV5-6 to TRBJ2-1; TRBD2 aligns across 7 bases. Germline loops: CDR1 SGHDT, CDR2 YYEEEE. The CDR3 spans 15 residues. V was clipped by 3 bases and J by 1 base; unmatched bases: 4. The CDR3 DNA sequence: TGTGCCAGCAGCTGGGACTACCAGTCCTACAATGAGCAGTTCTTC. Its translation is CASSWDYQSYNEQFF.

This clonotype was counted ten times or more. The chain employs TRBV10-3 and TRBJ2-3, with no clear D. Between the trimmed V and J ends, which lost 6 bases and 6 bases, there was a span of 10 bases. Germline CDR1 reads ENHRY; CDR2 reads SYGVKD. The CDR3 runs 12 residues. CDR3: CAISTALDTQYF. Here the CDR3 DNA reads TGTGCCATCAGCACTGCCTTGGATACGCAGTATTTT.

This clonotype was seen a handful of times. The genes are TRBV7-6 and TRBJ2-7; tentatively, D is TRBD1 (6 bases). CDR1 is SGHVS, CDR2 FNYEAQ, per germline. CDR3 size: 13 residues. Between the trimmed V and J ends, which lost 5 bases and 4 bases, there was a span of 12 bases. The DNA of the CDR3 is TGTGCCAGCAGCGCACAACAGGGATACGAGCAGTACTTC. Its translation is CASSAQQGYEQYF. The full variable domain, with the rest looked up from reference TRBV7-6 and TRBJ2-7, is GAGVSQSPRYKVTKRGQDVALRCDPISGHVSLYWYRQALGQGPEFLTYFNYEAQQDKSGLPNDRFSAERPEGSISTLTIQRTEQRDSAMYRCASSAQQGYEQYFGPGTRLTVT.

The V call is TRBV7-3, the J call TRBJ2-3, with 13 bases that match TRBD2. The CDR3 has 18 residues. V shed 5 bases and J 1 base; nucleotides not matched to a gene: 9. The germline V gene has CDR1 SGHTA and CDR2 FQGTGA. The CDR3, as DNA: TGTGCCAGCAGCCTATACCTTGGACTAGCGGGGGGCACAGATACGCAGTATTTT. Its translation: CASSLYLGLAGGTDTQYF.

This clonotype was detected a few times. This chain's CDR3 is CASSGGGRNEQFF. CDR3 coding DNA: TGTGCCAGCAGTGGCGGGGGGAGGAATGAGCAGTTCTTC. This chain joins TRBV2 and TRBJ2-1; the match to TRBD2 covers 8 bases. This CDR3 comprises 13 residues. Unmatched junction bases numbered 3, after V lost 4 bases and J lost 7 bases. The germline V gene has CDR1 SNHLY and CDR2 FYNNEI.

V is TRBV7-2 and J is TRBJ2-7; the D gene could be TRBD1 or TRBD2 (5 bases each). Per germline, CDR1 SGHTA and CDR2 FQGNSA. The CDR3 covers 14 residues. V was clipped by 9 bases and J by 3 bases, with 18 bases between them. The DNA of the CDR3 is TGTGCCAGGAGCAGGGACCGACAGAGCTACGAGCAGTACTTC. Its protein product is CARSRDRQSYEQYF.

The chain is built from TRBV20-1 and TRBJ2-7, with 9 nucleotides matching TRBD2. Trimming at V came to 1 base and at J to 3 bases, leaving 13 bases not matched to a gene. The CDR3 has 17 residues. Germline CDR1 is DFQATT and CDR2 is SNEGSKA (reference sequence). CDR3 DNA sequence: TGCAGTGCTAGAGCCAATGGGGTAGCGGGGGTAAACTACGAGCAGTACTTC. The encoded protein is CSARANGVAGVNYEQYF.

V and J are TRBV12-3 or TRBV12-4 and TRBJ1-1; 8 positions match TRBD1. Unmatched junction bases numbered 6, after V lost 6 bases and J lost 0 bases. This CDR3 region has 15 residues. The CDR3 region has the DNA TGTGCCAGCAGATCCGGGACAGGAGTGAACACTGAAGCTTTCTTT. Amino acids: CASRSGTGVNTEAFF.